This T cell receptor (beta chain) was obtained from a study of blood T cell repertoires in COVID-19 (dated by TCRdb to between 2020 and 2021). Regarding the research as a whole: Samples from collaborators originated in the United States, Italy and Spain and spanned both the acute and convalescent phases of COVID-19. The material from the prospective study consisted of cDNA or gDNA derived from T cells, B-cell-depleted T cells, or PBMCs. The dataset comprised deeply sampled blood TCRbeta repertoires from subjects exposed to, actively infected with, or recovered from COVID-19. A freely available public database, intended as a resource for researchers studying the immune response to SARS-CoV-2, is where the repertoires were released. The samples were drawn from the first 160 participants of the ongoing ImmuneRACE study and from 1,254 subjects provided by 6 global collaborators. Nearly every sample came with metadata listing a de-identified subject ID, COVID-19 status, age in years and sex. Where available, HLA class I and class II types were taken from metadata supplied by the sample provider and were not determined by assay-based typing.

This clone was counted once. Its antigen is unknown. No much larger clonotype is one base removed from it; base qualities were not supplied. Each collaborating institution followed its own protocols to collect whole blood in K2EDTA tubes. For TCRbeta analysis, collaborators shipped samples as frozen whole blood, isolated PBMCs, or DNA extracted from either of those sample types. TCRbeta CDR3 regions were amplified from genomic DNA using the immunoSEQ Assay, a bias-controlled multiplex PCR. For the original study's pipeline: The number of nucleated cells in each sample was estimated by amplification of reference gene primers within the assay. Sequence reads were collapsed and filtered to measure the absolute abundance of every unique TCRbeta CDR3 rearrangement. Productive Simpson clonality was computed per sample as the square root of Simpson's diversity index over productive rearrangements. TCRdb obtained this table from immuneACCESS and retained in-frame rearrangements with V and J assigned. These tables miss some clones; where compared with another copy, unresolved V genes account for less than half of the shortfall, and the remainder is unexplained. V and J calls and clone size follow that table, whereas D and trimming were derived from the DNA. This sample has roughly 250,000 clones in its table, and around 80% of those were observed once. 4% to 4.5% of the sample rests with the top ten.

The study at large found these results: The amount of clinical and demographic metadata varied by source and participant and was provided uncurated.

The origin of this receptor is a woman aged 40 to 50 with active or convalescent COVID-19. The sample comprised peripheral blood.

The DNA sequence is TGTGCCACCCAGACGGGGACAGGGGCCGGCTACACCTTC. Translated, it gives CATQTGTGAGYTF. The chain links TRBV25-1 with TRBJ1-2, with 10 junctional bases fitting TRBD1. Reading the germline V gene gives CDR1 MGHDK and CDR2 SYGVNS. Taken from cysteine to phenylalanine, the CDR3 has 13 residues. The DNA shown is the 39-base CDR3, in frame from base 1. Clipping removes 10 bases from V and 8 bases from J, with 10 as the unmatched junction base count.